The 18 T cell receptor beta chains in this list originate from one sample, sequenced in a study of blood T cells in healthy people across ages (dated by TCRdb to 2014 to 2015). Receptors were amplified or captured by 5' RACE. Sequenced on an Illumina HiSeq 2500. A second PCR of roughly 6 to 12 cycles was performed with a sample-barcoded 5' primer and a J-beta primer mix. TCRdb redid the processing of the public reads, applying fastp at Q25 and MiXCR, and retained in-frame beta chains. CDR3 protein sequences are deduplicated, and each keeps its most common genes and DNA. For this sample there are over 1,300,000 distinct CDR3 sequences; almost 60% appear just once. Of the sample, roughly 6.3% is held by the ten largest clones. Input material: blood. The receptors stem from a man aged 18 to 29 in good health.

This clonotype was seen only once. The chain is built from TRBV20-1 and TRBJ1-3; maybe TRBD1 (5 bases). V lost 3 bases, J lost 4 bases, and 10 bases lay in between. The germline V gene encodes CDR1 DFQATT and CDR2 SNEGSKA (reference sequence). CDR3 length: 13 amino acids. CDR3 region: CSARGPVGNTIYF. CDR3 in DNA: TGCAGTGCTAGGGGGCCGGTCGGAAACACCATATATTTT.

The CDR3 here is CAISKDRTYNEQFF. CDR3 DNA: TGTGCCATCAGTAAGGACAGGACGTACAATGAGCAGTTCTTC. The V gene is TRBV10-3, the J gene TRBJ2-1, with 7 bases lining up with TRBD1. The J segment lost 4 bases and the V segment lost 5 bases, leaving 5 bases of the junction unmatched. The CDR3 totals 14 residues. The germline gives CDR1 ENHRY, CDR2 SYGVKD.

This clonotype was seen a few times. The J gene is TRBJ1-2, the V gene TRBV29-1; the D gene is possibly TRBD1 (6 bases). The CDR3 runs 14 residues. Germline lookup yields CDR1 SQVTM and CDR2 ANQGSEA. V was clipped by 4 bases and J by 1 base, with 13 bases between them. The CDR3 nucleotides are TGCAGCGTTGCCGGAGGACAGATTAACTATGGCTACACCTTC. Amino acids: CSVAGGQINYGYTF.

This chain uses TRBV2 with TRBJ2-5; D may match TRBD1 or TRBD2 (5 bases each). V was shortened by 3 bases and J by 2 bases, with 16 bases between the two germline ends. This CDR3 contains 16 residues. Looked up from germline, CDR1 is SNHLY and CDR2 is FYNNEI. The CDR3 region has the DNA TGTGCCAGCAGTGAGACATTCGGGGCAATACAAGAGACCCAGTACTTC. Translated, it gives CASSETFGAIQETQYF.

Worth noting for this clonotype: One end of the junction fails to match germline, which may point to a read error. The V and J genes are TRBV20-1 and TRBJ2-7; D may be TRBD2 (6 bases). CDR1 is DFQATT, CDR2 SNEGSKA, per germline (reference sequence). The CDR3 length is 13 residues. The CDR3 nucleotides are TGCAGTGCTTTAGCGGTTGATTCCTATGAGCAGTACTTC. Protein: CSALAVDSYEQYF.

The CDR3 sequence is CATSSPGTSDQTQYF. CDR3 in DNA: TGTGCCACCAGCAGTCCCGGGACTAGCGACCAGACCCAGTACTTC. The V call is TRBV15, the J call TRBJ2-5; 10 positions agree with TRBD2. The CDR3 spans 15 residues. V was clipped by 3 bases and J by 6 bases; unmatched bases: 7. Germline CDR1 is LNHNV and CDR2 is YYDKDF (reference sequence).

V gene TRBV4-3 combines with J gene TRBJ2-3, with TRBD2 matching over 11 bases. The V gene end was trimmed by 4 bases and the J gene end by 2 bases; junction bases not matched to a gene: 8. Germline V gene sequence: CDR1 LGHNA, CDR2 YSLEER. This CDR3 contains 17 residues. The chain's CDR3 is CASSPDASGGITDTQYF. The CDR3, as DNA: TGCGCCAGCAGCCCAGATGCTAGCGGGGGGATCACAGATACGCAGTATTTT.

The chain recombines TRBV4-1 with TRBJ2-3; tentatively, D is TRBD1 (6 bases). The germline V and J ends were trimmed by 5 bases and 6 bases, with 18 bases remaining between them. CDR1 and CDR2 from the germline V gene are MGHRA and YSYEKL. The CDR3 runs 15 residues. The CDR3 region has the DNA TGCGCCAGCAGCTCGATCAGGGGTTCCAGCGATACGCAGTATTTT. It is translated as CASSSIRGSSDTQYF.

The genes are TRBV12-5 and TRBJ2-7; D is perhaps TRBD1 (6 bases). The CDR3 spans 15 residues. Trimming shortened V by 6 bases and J by 1 base, and 16 bases separated the two germline ends. Per germline, CDR1 LGHNT and CDR2 FRNRAP. The CDR3 nucleotides are TGTGCTAGTGGGGGCACAGGGACAAGATCCTACGAGCAGTACTTC. This translates into CASGGTGTRSYEQYF.

This clonotype was detected a few times. The chain has TRBV6-1 and TRBJ2-1; 9 nucleotides agree with TRBD2. The CDR3 has 15 residues. J gave up 6 bases and V 2 bases, and 5 bases lay outside the gene matches. Germline V gene data show CDR1 as MNHNS and CDR2 as SASEGT. CDR3 sequence (DNA): TGTGCCAGCAGTGAAACGAGCGGGGGGAGCAATGAGCAGTTCTTC. Translated: CASSETSGGSNEQFF.

The V gene is TRBV29-1, the J gene TRBJ2-3, with 10 bases fitting TRBD2. This CDR3 spans 19 amino acids. In germline, CDR1 is SQVTM, CDR2 ANQGSEA. Trimming at V came to 1 base and at J to 0 bases, leaving 13 bases not matched to a gene. The CDR3 protein is CSVEGGGILAGESTDTQYF. The CDR3 nucleotides are TGCAGCGTTGAAGGGGGAGGGATTCTAGCGGGAGAAAGCACAGATACGCAGTATTTT.

This clonotype was detected ten times or more. The genes are TRBV3-1 and TRBJ2-2; D possibly uses TRBD1 or TRBD2 (5 bases each). Germline values: CDR1 LGHDT, CDR2 YNNKEL (reference sequence). The V end lost 1 base, the J end lost 7 bases, and 13 bases lay between the germline ends. The CDR3 is 15 amino acids. Here the CDR3 DNA reads TGTGCCAGCAGCCAAGTGAGAGGGGCTAACGGGGAGCTGTTTTTT. It translates to CASSQVRGANGELFF.

The chain joins TRBV7-2 to TRBJ2-1; 8 positions match TRBD1. J lost 4 bases, V lost 4 bases, and 12 bases had no gene match. The germline CDR1 and CDR2 sequences are SGHTA and FQGNSA. The CDR3 runs 17 residues. This CDR3 is CASSSPVGTGRYNEQFF. DNA for the CDR3: TGTGCCAGCAGCTCCCCAGTAGGGACAGGACGATACAATGAGCAGTTCTTC.

The rearrangement uses TRBV10-3 and TRBJ2-5; TRBD2 matches at 7 bases. J gave up 1 base and V 3 bases, and 2 bases lay outside the gene matches. Germline V gene sequence: CDR1 ENHRY, CDR2 SYGVKD. There are 14 residues in the CDR3. CDR3 in amino acids: CAISDSGIQETQYF. CDR3 nucleotide sequence: TGTGCCATCAGTGACAGCGGGATCCAAGAGACCCAGTACTTC.

This chain links TRBV6-4 with TRBJ2-1; no clear D. The CDR3 covers 13 residues. Germline loops: CDR1 MRHNA, CDR2 SNTAGT. Trimming shortened V by 2 bases and J by 8 bases, and 10 bases separated the two germline ends. CDR3 in amino acids: CASSDAPGDEQFF. In DNA, the CDR3 is TGTGCCAGCAGTGACGCGCCGGGTGATGAGCAGTTCTTC.

A remark on this clonotype: A junction end diverges from the germline sequence, so it may reflect a read error. This chain links TRBV20-1 with TRBJ2-7; D might be TRBD1 (5 bases). Per the germline V gene, CDR1 is DFQATT and CDR2 is SNEGSKA (reference sequence). This CDR3 has 12 amino acids. This chain's CDR3 is CSAFDSLYEQNF. Written as DNA, the CDR3 is TGCAGTGCTTTCGACAGCCTCTACGAGCAGAACTTC.

With respect to this clonotype: Relative to the germline gene, one junction end is altered; a read error may explain this. The gene calls are TRBV6-2 or TRBV6-3 and TRBJ2-1; D is undetermined. Looked up from germline, CDR1 is MNHEY and CDR2 is SVGEGT. The CDR3 spans 14 residues. CDR3 sequence (DNA): TGTGCCAGCAGTTACATAGTATCCTCCAATGAGCAGTTCTTC. Amino acids: CASSYIVSSNEQFF.

The rearrangement uses TRBV6-5 and TRBJ2-7, with 9 bases aligning to TRBD1. Germline V CDR1 and CDR2: MNHEY, SVGAGI. The CDR3 sequence is 15 residues long. V lost 1 base, J lost 2 bases, and 3 bases stayed unmatched. CDR3 coding DNA: TGTGCCAGCAGTTACTGGACAGGGGAGGCCTACGAGCAGTACTTC. Protein product: CASSYWTGEAYEQYF.